The rows below give T cell receptor beta chains drawn from one sample of a study of T cell responses to AZD1222 COVID-19 vaccine. Assay used: immunoSEQ multiplex PCR; TCRdb lists only in-frame clones, some missing. The sample comprises 60,000 to 95,000 clones, roughly 87% of which are singletons, and about 17% rests with the top ten. Sequences were derived from peripheral blood, sampled 28 days after the second AZD1222 dose. All receptors come from an adult who received the AZD1222 COVID-19 vaccine. Both conserved end residues are part of each CDR3. Each record gives: V gene, J gene, D gene, clone size, CDR3 DNA, CDR3 protein. A D gene is named only where the DNA matches it firmly. Clone size is shown for a subset of rows, as once, few, many or a class of expanded clone.

>TRBV11-2|TRBJ2-7|TRBD1|-
TGTGCCAGCAGCGCCAGACAGGGGCCCTACGAGCAGTACTTC
CASSARQGPYEQYF
>TRBV18|TRBJ1-5|-|once
TGTGCCAGCTCACCGAGGGCCTTAGGTGGTAGCAATCAGCCCCAGCATTTT
CASSPRALGGSNQPQHF
>TRBV7-6|TRBJ1-3|-|-
TGTGCCAGCAGCTTAGGGGACATTGGAGGAAACACCATATATTTT
CASSLGDIGGNTIYF
>TRBV7-3|TRBJ1-1|-|-
TGTGCCAGCAGCACGGGGATGAACACTGAAGCTTTCTTT
CASSTGMNTEAFF
>TRBV11-2|TRBJ1-1|-|-
TGTGCCAGCAGCTTAGACCGACGGAAAACTGAAGCTTTCTTT
CASSLDRRKTEAFF
>TRBV29-1|TRBJ2-7|-|once
TGCAGCGTTGAAGCGGAGAGGACCTACGAGCAGTACTTC
CSVEAERTYEQYF
>TRBV4-1|TRBJ1-4|-|-
TGCGCCAGCAGCCAATTATCGGCAGCCTTTAATGAAAAACTGTTTTTT
CASSQLSAAFNEKLFF
>TRBV9|TRBJ1-6|-|-
TGTGCCAGCAGCGGAACAGTCGGTAATAATTCACCCCTCCACTTT
CASSGTVGNNSPLHF
>TRBV5-1|TRBJ2-5|-|once
TGCGCCAGCAGCTTGTTGGGTGGTAAAGAGACCCAGTACTTC
CASSLLGGKETQYF
>TRBV7-9|TRBJ1-3|-|-
TGTGCCAGCAGCCCAAACGCAGGCTCTGGAAACACCATATATTTT
CASSPNAGSGNTIYF